These T cell receptor beta chains were read from a single sample in a study of beta chain features in type 1 diabetes. Only in-frame clones appear in the TCRdb table, and some are missing; sequencing was by immunoSEQ multiplex PCR. Among under 250,000 clones listed, about 25% were seen once. Sequencing was done on a sample of central memory CD4+ T cells from blood. The receptors come from a man aged 25-45 years in good health. CDR3s include the opening cysteine and the closing phenylalanine or tryptophan. The D gene is left open where the match is weak. The size entry is marked missing in some rows and otherwise reads once, few, many or a size class.

j_call clone_size d_call v_call cdr3_nt cdr3_aa
TRBJ1-5 . . TRBV6-5 TGTGCCAGCAGTTCCCGGGACGCCAATCAGCCCCAGCATTTT CASSSRDANQPQHF
TRBJ2-7 few . TRBV18 TGTGCCAGCTCACCAGTTACCAGCTACGAGCAGTACTTC CASSPVTSYEQYF
TRBJ1-5 . TRBD1 TRBV2 TGTGCCAGCAGATCGACAGGGCCGGGTCAGCCCCAGCATTTT CASRSTGPGQPQHF
TRBJ1-2 . . TRBV10-3 TGTGCCATCAGTGAGAGAGGGGAAGCTAACTATGGCTACACCTTC CAISERGEANYGYTF
TRBJ1-1 few . TRBV29-1 TGCAGCGTCGAGCTATACCAGGGCACTGAAGCTTTCTTT CSVELYQGTEAFF
TRBJ2-7 . . TRBV5-8 TGTGCCAGCAGCTTGGAAGGCAGTACCTACGAGCAGTACTTC CASSLEGSTYEQYF
TRBJ2-2 . . TRBV11-2 TGTGCCAGCAGCTTAGATACGGGGGCGAACACCGGGGAGCTGTTTTTT CASSLDTGANTGELFF
TRBJ2-5 . TRBD2 TRBV4-3 TGCGCCAGCAGCCAAGTTCCACTAGCGAGGGAGACCCAGTACTTC CASSQVPLARETQYF
TRBJ2-3 . . TRBV10-3 TGTGCCATCAGTGGGAAGACCGGGATCCCCGATACGCAGTATTTT CAISGKTGIPDTQYF
TRBJ2-7 . TRBD1 TRBV5-1 TGCGCCAGCAGCACGGGACAGGGACTCTACGAGCAGTACTTC CASSTGQGLYEQYF
TRBJ2-3 . TRBD1 TRBV7-9 TGTGCCAGCAGCTTAGAAGGGGGCGCCTCCACAGATACGCAGTATTTT CASSLEGGASTDTQYF
TRBJ1-5 few . TRBV7-8 TGTGCCAGCAGCTTGGGAACAGGGCAGCCCCAGCATTTT CASSLGTGQPQHF
TRBJ1-2 few TRBD1 TRBV18 TGTGCCAGCTCGTCCAGTGGGACAGAGCACTATGGCTACACCTTC CASSSSGTEHYGYTF
TRBJ2-6 . TRBD1 TRBV29-1 TGCAGCGTCCGGACAGGGGCTGGGGCCAACGTCCTGACTTTC CSVRTGAGANVLTF
TRBJ2-7 . . TRBV5-1 TGCGCCAGCAGCTTGGAGGGGCAGTCCTACGAGCAGTACTTC CASSLEGQSYEQYF
TRBJ2-7 . . TRBV30 TGTGCCTGGAGGGCCGACAGGCAGGAGCACGAGCAGTACTTC CAWRADRQEHEQYF
TRBJ2-1 . . TRBV6-5 TGTGCCAGCAGTGGAGACAGGACCAATGAGCAGTTCTTC CASSGDRTNEQFF
TRBJ2-1 few . TRBV2 TGTGCCAGCAGTGTCGGCCGTTGGAATGAGCAGTTCTTC CASSVGRWNEQFF
TRBJ2-7 . TRBD1 TRBV7-8 TGTGCCAGCAGCTTAGCTGGGACAGGGCACGAGCAGTACTTC CASSLAGTGHEQYF
TRBJ2-3 . . TRBV7-2 TGTGCCAGCAGCTTACAGATTGGTGCCACAGATACGCAGTATTTT CASSLQIGATDTQYF
TRBJ2-5 . TRBD2 TRBV13 TGTGCCAGCAGCCGAGGTAGCGGGAGAGGGGAGACCCAGTACTTC CASSRGSGRGETQYF
TRBJ2-7 few TRBD1 TRBV30 TGTGCCTGGAGTACCGGGACAGGGTCCGAGCAGTACTTC CAWSTGTGSEQYF
TRBJ2-4 few . TRBV5-4 TGTGCCAGCAGCCAAGTGAACGGCGGGATTCAGTACTTC CASSQVNGGIQYF
TRBJ1-3 few . TRBV29-1 TGCAGCGTTGAAGCAGGGTTCTCTGGAAACACCATATATTTT CSVEAGFSGNTIYF
TRBJ2-5 . TRBD1 TRBV7-2 TGTGCCAGCAGCTTACTACAGGGGGGCGGGACCCAGTACTTC CASSLLQGGGTQYF
TRBJ2-1 few . TRBV29-1 TGCAGCGTTGATCCACAGGGAGATGAGCAGTTCTTC CSVDPQGDEQFF
TRBJ2-3 few TRBD2 TRBV5-1 TGCGCCAGCAGCTTGGATAGCGGGAGGGGAGATACGCAGTATTTT CASSLDSGRGDTQYF
TRBJ1-2 few . TRBV30 TGTGCCTGGAGTGTACGCGGGTACTCTAACTATGGCTACACCTTC CAWSVRGYSNYGYTF
TRBJ2-1 few TRBD2 TRBV29-1 TGCAGCGTTGATAGCGGGAGCTCCTACAATGAGCAGTTCTTC CSVDSGSSYNEQFF
TRBJ2-2 many . TRBV18 TGTGCCAGCTCACCCAAGGCCGGCGGGGAGCTGTTTTTT CASSPKAGGELFF
TRBJ2-7 . TRBD2 TRBV5-1 TGCGCCAGCAGCCCTACACTAGCGGGAGGAACCTACGAGCAGTACTTC CASSPTLAGGTYEQYF
TRBJ2-5 . . TRBV30 TGTGCCTGGACCCGGGGTAGCAAAGAGACCCAGTACTTC CAWTRGSKETQYF
TRBJ2-5 few TRBD1 TRBV5-1 TGCGCCAGCAATGAGGGACAGGGCAAGACCCAGTACTTC CASNEGQGKTQYF
TRBJ2-1 . TRBD2 TRBV29-1 TGCAGCGTTACGGGACTAGCAATTAATGAGCAGTTCTTC CSVTGLAINEQFF
TRBJ2-1 few TRBD2 TRBV11-3 TGTGCCAGCAGCTTAGGTAGCGGGGGTCTTAATGATGAGCAGTTCTTC CASSLGSGGLNDEQFF
TRBJ2-3 few . TRBV5-4 TGTGCCAGCAGCTTGGAGGGAGTACGGGATACGCAGTATTTT CASSLEGVRDTQYF
TRBJ1-2 . TRBD1 TRBV5-4 TGTGCCAGCAGCCCCCGACAGGGGGGTGGCTATGGCTACACCTTC CASSPRQGGGYGYTF
TRBJ1-5 many TRBD1 TRBV9 TGTGCCAGCAGCGTAGGACAGGGCGCCCAGCCCCAGCATTTT CASSVGQGAQPQHF
TRBJ2-3 . TRBD2 TRBV9 TGTGCCAGCAGCCCTAGCGGGAGGGCGATGCGCCCAGATACGCAGTATTTT CASSPSGRAMRPDTQYF
TRBJ2-7 . TRBD1 TRBV29-1 TGCAGCGGGAGACAGGGCGACGAGCAGTACTTC CSGRQGDEQYF
TRBJ2-6 . . TRBV30 TGTGCCTGGAGCCTCCCTTGGGCCAACGTCCTGACTTTC CAWSLPWANVLTF
TRBJ2-3 . TRBD1 TRBV29-1 TGCAGCGTTGAAAGACAGGGGGCGAGAGATACGCAGTATTTT CSVERQGARDTQYF
TRBJ2-1 . . TRBV5-1 TGCGCCAGCAGCTTGAGACTAGACGGTGAGCAGTTCTTC CASSLRLDGEQFF
TRBJ2-5 many . TRBV5-1 TGCGCCAGCAGCTTGGATACCCAAGAGACCCAGTACTTC CASSLDTQETQYF
TRBJ2-5 few . TRBV2 TGTGCCAGCAGTGGCAACAGACAAGAGACCCAGTACTTC CASSGNRQETQYF
TRBJ2-7 few . TRBV19 TGTGCCAGTAGTATATCAACAATGTACGAGCAGTACTTC CASSISTMYEQYF
TRBJ1-5 once . TRBV7-2 TGTGCCAGCAGCTTACAGGTTAGACAGCCCCAGCATTTT CASSLQVRQPQHF
TRBJ2-1 many . TRBV11-2 TGTGCCAGCAGCTTACAAGACAGCGAGCAGTTCTTC CASSLQDSEQFF
TRBJ1-1 . . TRBV18 TGTGCCAGCTCACCTATACAGAACACTGAAGCTTTCTTT CASSPIQNTEAFF